The 28 T cell receptor beta chains in this list originate from one sample, sequenced in a study of CD4 and CD8 cells across lung adenocarcinoma regions. TCRdb itself ran the PCR reads through MiXCR, one entry per CDR3 protein. The table includes about 3,000 distinct CDR3 sequences, 65% detected once. The sequenced sample consisted of CD4+ T cells from the margin of a lung tumor. The receptors come from a male donor with lung adenocarcinoma. The CD4 and CD8 labels of this study may be unreliable.

This chain uses TRBV6-1 with TRBJ2-5, with a tentative D call TRBD2 (5 bases). The DNA end is a closer match to TRBJ2-7, so the J assignment may be wrong. Germline CDR1 reads MNHNS; CDR2 reads SASEGT. The CDR3 loop spans 13 amino acids. The CDR3 reads CASSERGTYEQYF. CDR3 bases: TGTGCCAGCAGTGAACGGGGTACCTACGAGCAGTACTTC.

The rearrangement joins TRBV7-8 to TRBJ2-7; D possibly corresponds to TRBD2 (5 bases). The germline gives CDR1 SGHVS, CDR2 FQNEAQ. Trimming left V 1 base short and J 0 bases short, with 13 bases between. The length of the CDR3 is 16 residues. CDR3 in DNA: TGTGCCAGCAGCTTAGTGGGCGGAGGCAGCTCCTACGAGCAGTACTTC. Translation: CASSLVGGGSSYEQYF.

This chain joins TRBV27 and TRBJ1-4; D call uncertain. Trimming pared 9 bases from V and 4 bases from J, leaving 9 bases between. The CDR3 totals 12 residues. Germline V lookup: CDR1 MNHEY, CDR2 SMNVEV (reference sequence). CDR3 protein: CASRKGNEKLFF. DNA of the CDR3: TGTGCCAGTCGGAAGGGTAATGAAAAACTGTTTTTT.

The chain uses TRBV30 and TRBJ2-1, with a tentative D call TRBD2 (6 bases). The J call is in doubt because the DNA end fits TRBJ2-5 better. Germline CDR1 is GTSNPN and CDR2 is SVGIG (reference sequence). The CDR3 covers 13 residues. The CDR3 coding sequence is TGTGCCTGGACCCGGGGGTCAAAAGAGACCCAGTACTTC. It specifies CAWTRGSKETQYF.

This clonotype has only one observation. V and J are TRBV6-1 and TRBJ2-5; 9 nucleotides agree with TRBD2. The closer fit of TRBJ2-7 to the DNA end suggests the J call may be wrong. CDR1 is MNHNS, CDR2 SASEGT, per germline. The CDR3 is made up of 14 amino acids. CDR3 sequence (DNA): TGTGCCAGCATCCCTAGCGGGACCGGGTTCGAGCAGTACTTC. This codes for CASIPSGTGFEQYF.

This chain uses TRBV6-5 with TRBJ2-1; tentative D call: TRBD2 (5 bases). The germline V and J ends were trimmed by 5 bases and 0 bases, with 8 bases remaining between them. The CDR3 totals 14 residues. Per germline, CDR1 MNHEY and CDR2 SVGAGI. In nucleotides, the CDR3 is TGTGCCAGCAGTACTGGGAGCTCCTACAATGAGCAGTTCTTC. Translation: CASSTGSSYNEQFF.

This clonotype came up a few times. V is TRBV7-8 and J is TRBJ2-1; maybe TRBD2 (6 bases). The DNA end lines up better with TRBJ2-7; the J call may be wrong. The germline V gene encodes CDR1 SGHVS and CDR2 FQNEAQ. The CDR3 totals 13 residues. The CDR3 DNA reads as TGTGCCAGCAGCCCGCGGAGGGCCTACGAGCAGTACTTC. Translated: CASSPRRAYEQYF.

This clonotype is classed as large. The chain joins TRBV6-1 to TRBJ1-2; TRBD1 aligns across 9 bases. This CDR3 has 14 residues. V was pared by 9 bases and J by 2 bases, with 7 bases of the junction left unmatched. Looked up from germline, CDR1 is MNHNS and CDR2 is SASEGT. CDR3: CASNTGGLNYGYTF. The CDR3 DNA sequence: TGTGCCAGTAACACAGGGGGCCTAAACTATGGCTACACCTTC.

This clonotype showed up just once. The chain combines TRBV6-1 with TRBJ2-1, with a tentative D call TRBD1 (6 bases). TRBJ2-7 matches the DNA end more closely, so the J call is doubtful. Looked up from germline, CDR1 is MNHNS and CDR2 is SASEGT. The CDR3 extends over 16 amino acids. The DNA for the CDR3 is TGTGCCAGCAGTGATAACGACAGGTTCGCCTCCTACGAGCAGTACTTC. As protein: CASSDNDRFASYEQYF.

This clonotype appeared a few times. The V and J genes are TRBV6-1 and TRBJ2-1; the match to TRBD2 covers 13 bases. The J call may be incorrect, as the DNA end agrees better with TRBJ2-7. Germline V gene lookup returns CDR1 MNHNS and CDR2 SASEGT. The CDR3 runs to 17 residues. The CDR3 DNA is TGTGCCAGCAGGGCCTTGAGACTAGCGGGGGGATTCTACGAGCAGTACTTC. Translating it yields CASRALRLAGGFYEQYF.

As to this clonotype: A junction end diverges from the germline sequence, so it may reflect a read error. The rearrangement joins TRBV10-1 to TRBJ2-2; no definite D call. The germline CDR1 and CDR2 sequences are WNHNN and SYGVQD (reference sequence). The CDR3 is 14 amino acids. In DNA form, the CDR3 reads TGCGCCAGCACCAGGACCAGGAACTCCGGGGAGCTGTTTTTT. Protein product: CASTRTRNSGELFF.

V usage is TRBV11-3 and J usage is TRBJ2-3, with D tentatively TRBD1 (6 bases). CDR1 is SGHNT, CDR2 YENEEA, per germline. The CDR3 has 14 residues. The V and J ends lost 0 bases and 6 bases respectively, with 10 bases between them. The DNA for the CDR3 is TGTGCCAGCAGCTTAGATCCAGGGGTGGATACGCAGTATTTT. Translated: CASSLDPGVDTQYF.

The table lists this clonotype with a few counts. The rearrangement links TRBV12-3 or TRBV12-4 to TRBJ2-1; 7 bases fit TRBD1. After removal of 6 bases from V and 0 bases from J, the junction contained 5 bases not matched to a gene. The CDR3 loop spans 15 amino acids. Written as DNA, the CDR3 is TGTGCCAGCAGCTGGGGACAGAGCTCCTACAATGAGCAGTTCTTC. It yields the protein CASSWGQSSYNEQFF.

This sequence joins TRBV6-1 and TRBJ2-1; 13 bases are shared with TRBD2. The CDR3 is 17 amino acids. Germline assignment: CDR1 MNHNS and CDR2 SASEGT. Unmatched junction bases numbered 6, after V lost 4 bases and J lost 3 bases. The DNA for the CDR3 is TGTGCCAGCAGTGCCGGGACTAGCGGGGACGGCTACAATGAGCAGTTCTTC. Its protein is CASSAGTSGDGYNEQFF.

The rearrangement links TRBV24-1 to TRBJ1-1, with a possible D match to TRBD1 (6 bases). The germline gives CDR1 KGHDR, CDR2 SFDVKD. The CDR3 extends over 13 amino acids. Trimming pared 10 bases from V and 5 bases from J, leaving 16 bases between. The CDR3 protein is CATEETGGTEAFF. The CDR3 DNA reads as TGTGCCACGGAAGAGACAGGAGGTACTGAAGCTTTCTTT.

In this sample, this clonotype turned up a few times. The rearrangement uses TRBV6-5 and TRBJ2-6, with 9 bases fitting TRBD1. The length of the CDR3 is 19 residues. Germline-derived CDR1 and CDR2 are MNHEY and SVGAGI. V lost 4 bases, J lost 1 base, and 11 bases stayed unmatched. The CDR3 bases are TGTGCCAGCAGTTCAAAAGGACAGGGGTTTCGGTCTGGGGCCAACGTCCTGACTTTC. It translates to CASSSKGQGFRSGANVLTF.

Regarding this clonotype: Germline and junction disagree at one end, which may indicate a read error. V usage is TRBV6-8 and J usage is TRBJ2-3; D may be TRBD2 (6 bases). Looked up from germline, CDR1 is MNHGY and CDR2 is SAAAGT. This CDR3 spans 14 amino acids. CDR3 DNA sequence: TGTGGCATCGCGGGGCTGCGAGCCAAAAACACGCAGTACTTT. As protein: CGIAGLRAKNTQYF.

V and J are TRBV7-8 and TRBJ1-1; D is perhaps TRBD1 (6 bases). Germline values: CDR1 SGHVS, CDR2 FQNEAQ. Trimming shortened V by 5 bases and J by 7 bases, and 11 bases separated the two germline ends. The CDR3 runs to 12 residues. Here the CDR3 DNA reads TGTGCCAGCAGCGAGACAGGCCTTGAAGCTTTCTTT. This codes for CASSETGLEAFF.

The chain joins TRBV12-3 or TRBV12-4 to TRBJ1-1; D is ambiguous. This CDR3 has 11 residues. V was pared by 6 bases and J by 1 base, with 3 bases between. The CDR3, as DNA: TGTGCCAGCAGACAGAACACTGAAGCTTTCTTT. Translated, it gives CASRQNTEAFF.

CDR3 in DNA: TGTGCCAGCAGTTACGGGACAGGGGATCAGAACTATGGCTACACCTTC. It translates to CASSYGTGDQNYGYTF. The chain employs TRBV6-5 and TRBJ1-2; 10 nucleotides agree with TRBD1. The trim removed 2 bases at V and 2 bases at J, leaving 5 bases unmatched. CDR1 is MNHEY, CDR2 SVGAGI, per germline. CDR3 length: 16 amino acids.

The chain uses TRBV6-1 and TRBJ2-4, with D perhaps given as TRBD1 or TRBD2 (5 bases each). Per the germline V gene, CDR1 is MNHNS and CDR2 is SASEGT. The CDR3 extends over 15 amino acids. The germline V and J ends were trimmed by 8 bases and 13 bases, with 27 bases remaining between them. The chain's CDR3 is CASGEGLGAKNTQYF. CDR3 DNA sequence: TGTGCCAGCGGCGAGGGGCTGGGTGCCAAAAATACGCAGTACTTC.

A few counts support this clonotype. This chain uses TRBV6-5 with TRBJ1-4; D remains unclear. The V end lost 3 bases, the J end lost 5 bases, and 10 bases lay between the germline ends. Germline CDR1 and CDR2: MNHEY and SVGAGI. The CDR3 has 14 residues. The CDR3 protein is CASSYPGQNEKLFF. The CDR3 bases are TGTGCCAGCAGTTATCCGGGTCAGAATGAAAAACTGTTTTTT.

The chain recombines TRBV7-2 with TRBJ2-5, with 13 bases identical to TRBD2. The junction had 0 bases not matched to a gene; V was cut back by 1 base and J by 1 base. Per germline, CDR1 SGHTA and CDR2 FQGNSA. The CDR3 covers 16 residues. In nucleotides, the CDR3 is TGTGCCAGCAGCTTAGGACTAGCGGGGGGCCAAGAGACCCAGTACTTC. Translating gives CASSLGLAGGQETQYF.

The chain recombines TRBV6-5 with TRBJ1-2; maybe TRBD1 (5 bases). Germline V gene lookup returns CDR1 MNHEY and CDR2 SVGAGI. The length of the CDR3 is 16 residues. Trimming left V 2 bases short and J 0 bases short, with 13 bases between. CDR3 region: CASSYGGAWANYGYTF. In DNA form, the CDR3 reads TGTGCCAGCAGTTACGGCGGGGCCTGGGCTAACTATGGCTACACCTTC.

V and J are TRBV6-1 and TRBJ2-5; tentatively, D is TRBD1 (6 bases). This CDR3 is built from 17 residues. V was shortened by 6 bases and J by 0 bases, with 20 bases between the two germline ends. From germline, CDR1 is MNHNS and CDR2 SASEGT. The CDR3 nucleotides are TGTGCCAGCAGCGAGGGGCCTGGGGGCCGTGACCAAGAGACCCAGTACTTC. Protein product: CASSEGPGGRDQETQYF.

The chain uses TRBV7-8 and TRBJ2-7; D ambiguous. The germline V gene encodes CDR1 SGHVS and CDR2 FQNEAQ. V was shortened by 1 base and J by 3 bases, with 13 bases between the two germline ends. This CDR3 spans 15 amino acids. CDR3 coding DNA: TGTGCCAGCAGCTTAGAGGGTTCTCCTCTCTACGAGCAGTACTTC. It translates to CASSLEGSPLYEQYF.

This clonotype occurred a few times. Written as DNA, the CDR3 is TGTGCCAGCGTGGGAGGTAAAGACAATCAGCCCCAGCATTTT. Protein product: CASVGGKDNQPQHF. V gene TRBV6-1 combines with J gene TRBJ1-5; D call uncertain. Germline CDR1 and CDR2: MNHNS and SASEGT. The CDR3 contains 14 residues. V dropped 8 bases and J dropped 3 bases, with 14 bases sitting between them.

The table lists this clonotype with a few counts. V and J are TRBV4-2 and TRBJ1-5; 7 bases match TRBD1. There are 16 residues in the CDR3. V was pared by 0 bases and J by 4 bases, with 6 bases of the junction left unmatched. CDR1 LGHNA and CDR2 YNFKEQ come from the germline V gene. CDR3 coding DNA: TGTGCCAGCAGCCAAGAGGATGGACAGGCGAATCAGCCCCAGCATTTT. This gives the protein CASSQEDGQANQPQHF.